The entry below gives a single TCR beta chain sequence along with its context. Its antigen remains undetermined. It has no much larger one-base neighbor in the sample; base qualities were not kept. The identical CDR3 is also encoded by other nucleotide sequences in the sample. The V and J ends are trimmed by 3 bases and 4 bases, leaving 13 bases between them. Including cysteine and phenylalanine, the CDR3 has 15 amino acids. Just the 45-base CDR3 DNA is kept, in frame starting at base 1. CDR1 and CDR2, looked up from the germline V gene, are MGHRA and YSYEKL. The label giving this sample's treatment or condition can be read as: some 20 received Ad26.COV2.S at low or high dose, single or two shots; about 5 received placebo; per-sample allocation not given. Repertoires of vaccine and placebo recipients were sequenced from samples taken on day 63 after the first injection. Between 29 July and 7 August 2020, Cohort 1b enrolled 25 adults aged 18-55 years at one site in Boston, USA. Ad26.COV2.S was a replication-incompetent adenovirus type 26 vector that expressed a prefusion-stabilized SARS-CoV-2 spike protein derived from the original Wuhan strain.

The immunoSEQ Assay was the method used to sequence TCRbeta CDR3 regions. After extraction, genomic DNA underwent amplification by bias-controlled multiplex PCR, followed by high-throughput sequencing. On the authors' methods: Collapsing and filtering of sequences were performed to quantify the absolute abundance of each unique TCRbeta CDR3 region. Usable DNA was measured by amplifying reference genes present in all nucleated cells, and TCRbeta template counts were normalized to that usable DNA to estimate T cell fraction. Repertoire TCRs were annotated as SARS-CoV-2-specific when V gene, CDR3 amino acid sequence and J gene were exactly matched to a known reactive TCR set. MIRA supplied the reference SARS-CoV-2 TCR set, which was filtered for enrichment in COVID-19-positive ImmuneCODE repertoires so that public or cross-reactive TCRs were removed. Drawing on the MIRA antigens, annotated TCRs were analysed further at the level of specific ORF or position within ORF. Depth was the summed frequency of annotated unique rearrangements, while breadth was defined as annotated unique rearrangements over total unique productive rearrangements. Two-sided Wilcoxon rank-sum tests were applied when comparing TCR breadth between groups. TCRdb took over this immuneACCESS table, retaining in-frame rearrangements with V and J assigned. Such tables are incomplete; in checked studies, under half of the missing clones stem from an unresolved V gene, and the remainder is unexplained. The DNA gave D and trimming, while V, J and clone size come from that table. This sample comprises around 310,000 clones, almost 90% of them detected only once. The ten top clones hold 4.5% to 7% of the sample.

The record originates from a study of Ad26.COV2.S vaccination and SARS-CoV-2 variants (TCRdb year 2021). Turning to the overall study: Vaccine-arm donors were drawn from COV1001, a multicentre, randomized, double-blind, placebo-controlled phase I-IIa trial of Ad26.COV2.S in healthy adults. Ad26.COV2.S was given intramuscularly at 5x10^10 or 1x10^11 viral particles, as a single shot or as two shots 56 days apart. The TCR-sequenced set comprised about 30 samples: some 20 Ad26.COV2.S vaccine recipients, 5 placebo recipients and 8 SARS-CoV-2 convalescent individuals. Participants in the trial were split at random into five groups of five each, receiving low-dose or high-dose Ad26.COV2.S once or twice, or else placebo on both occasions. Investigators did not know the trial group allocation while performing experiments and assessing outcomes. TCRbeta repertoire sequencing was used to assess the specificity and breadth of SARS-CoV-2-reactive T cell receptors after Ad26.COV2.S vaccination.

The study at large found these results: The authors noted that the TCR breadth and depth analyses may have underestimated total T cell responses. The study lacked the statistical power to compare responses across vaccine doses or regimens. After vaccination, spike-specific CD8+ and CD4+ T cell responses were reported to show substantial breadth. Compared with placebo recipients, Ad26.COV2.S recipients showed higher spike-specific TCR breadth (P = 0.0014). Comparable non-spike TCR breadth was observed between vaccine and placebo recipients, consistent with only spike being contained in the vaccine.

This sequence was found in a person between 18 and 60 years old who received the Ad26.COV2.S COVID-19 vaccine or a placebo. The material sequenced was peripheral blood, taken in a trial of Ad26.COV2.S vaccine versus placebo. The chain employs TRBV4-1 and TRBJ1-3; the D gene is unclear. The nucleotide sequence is TGCGCCAGCAGCCAGCCTCGGGATCTAGGAAACACCATATATTTT. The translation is CASSQPRDLGNTIYF.